A single TCR beta chain is shown here with its context. Assay: immunoSEQ multiplex PCR; the TCRdb copy retains only in-frame clones and omits some. The data hold under 95,000 clones, with roughly 86% observed a single time. This entry is derived from a study of blood T cell repertoires in COVID-19. Study-wide background: Sites in the United States, Italy and Spain provided acute and convalescent COVID-19 samples. T cells, B-cell-depleted T cells, or PBMCs provided the cDNA or gDNA that served as material.

Sequenced sample: peripheral blood. This clonotype was obtained from a woman older than 75 with acute or convalescent COVID-19.

The DNA of the CDR3 is TGTGCCAGCAGTGCACTAGCGGGAGGGGGGTCCTACAATGAGCAGTTCTTC. This sequence encodes CASSALAGGGSYNEQFF. The chain combines TRBV6-1 with TRBJ2-1; 13 nucleotides match TRBD2. The length of the CDR3 is 17 residues. Per the germline V gene, CDR1 is MNHNS and CDR2 is SASEGT. Losses at the gene ends were 4 bases for V and 1 base for J; bases not matched to a gene: 4.